This T cell receptor beta chain originates from a study of vaccination effects on CD4 cells after COVID-19. Peptide-pool stimulation followed by sequencing identified expanded antigen-specific CD4+ clonotypes in the ViraFEST assay. An approximately 10-day culture period preceded the isolation of CD4+ T cells. Vaccine recipients lacked prior SARS-CoV-2 infection and had negative nucleocapsid antibodies. Peptides at roughly 10 ug/ml and IL-2 at approximately 9.1 IU/ml were added to two million PBMC per well. Study-level findings and limits: Few convalescent patients were included, and no early post-infection timepoints were sampled.

Measured with immunoSEQ multiplex PCR; TCRdb has only the in-frame clones, and not every one. The sample has some 70,000 clones; 80% are singletons. Details on this clone: Its antigen is undetermined. The junction departs from the called germline gene at one end, perhaps through a read error.

Per the germline V gene, CDR1 is SNHLY and CDR2 is FYNNEI. This CDR3 contains 11 residues. The receptor's source is a human donor who received a COVID-19 vaccine. This specimen consisted of CD4+ T cells from PBMCs cultured with SARS-CoV-2 spike peptides, obtained before COVID-19 vaccination. The chain links TRBV2 to TRBJ2-5; 10 nucleotides match TRBD1. The CDR3 region has the DNA TGTGCCAGCAGTGTGGGGGACAGGGGAGACTTC. As protein: CASSVGDRGDF. Full variable domain (remainder filled in from reference TRBV2 and TRBJ2-5): EPEVTQTPSHQVTQMGQEVILRCVPISNHLYFYWYRQILGQKVEFLVSFYNNEISEKSEIFDDQFSVERPDGSNFTLKIRSTKLEDSAMYFCASSVGDRGDFGPGTRLLVL.